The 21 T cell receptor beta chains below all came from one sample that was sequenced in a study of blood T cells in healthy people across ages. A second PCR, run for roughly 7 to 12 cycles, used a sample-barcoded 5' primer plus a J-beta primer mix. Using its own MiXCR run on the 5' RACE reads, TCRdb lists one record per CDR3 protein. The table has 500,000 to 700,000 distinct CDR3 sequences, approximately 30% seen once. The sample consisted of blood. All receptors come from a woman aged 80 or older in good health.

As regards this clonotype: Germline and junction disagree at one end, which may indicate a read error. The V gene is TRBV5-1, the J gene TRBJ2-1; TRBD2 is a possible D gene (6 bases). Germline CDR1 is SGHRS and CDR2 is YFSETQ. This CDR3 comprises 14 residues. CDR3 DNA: TGCGCCAGCAGCGTCCGGGACTCCTGCAATGAGCAGTTCTTC. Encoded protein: CASSVRDSCNEQFF.

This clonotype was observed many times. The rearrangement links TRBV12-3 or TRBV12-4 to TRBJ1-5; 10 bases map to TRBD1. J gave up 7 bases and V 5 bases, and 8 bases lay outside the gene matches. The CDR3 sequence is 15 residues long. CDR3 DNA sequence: TGTGCCAGCAGTGCGGGACAGGGGTCAGGGCAGCCCCAGCATTTT. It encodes CASSAGQGSGQPQHF.

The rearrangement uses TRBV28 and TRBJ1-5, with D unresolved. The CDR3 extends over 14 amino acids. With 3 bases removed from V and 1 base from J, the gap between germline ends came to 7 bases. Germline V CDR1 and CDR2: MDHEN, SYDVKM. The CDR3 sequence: CASSFIQSNQPQHF. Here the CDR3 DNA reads TGTGCCAGCAGTTTTATCCAGAGCAATCAGCCCCAGCATTTT.

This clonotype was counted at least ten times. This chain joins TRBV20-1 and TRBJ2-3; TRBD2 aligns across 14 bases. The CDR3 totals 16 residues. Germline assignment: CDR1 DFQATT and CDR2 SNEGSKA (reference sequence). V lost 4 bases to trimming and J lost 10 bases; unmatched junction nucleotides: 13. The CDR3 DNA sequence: TGCAGTGCTACACCGGGACTAGCGGGGGTCCTCTACGCGCAGTATTTT. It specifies CSATPGLAGVLYAQYF.

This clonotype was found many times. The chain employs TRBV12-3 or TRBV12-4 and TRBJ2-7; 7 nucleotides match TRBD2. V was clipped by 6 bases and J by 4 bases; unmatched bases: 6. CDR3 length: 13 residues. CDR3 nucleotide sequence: TGTGCCAGCAGGGACGGGGGGAGATACGAGCAGTACTTC. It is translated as CASRDGGRYEQYF.

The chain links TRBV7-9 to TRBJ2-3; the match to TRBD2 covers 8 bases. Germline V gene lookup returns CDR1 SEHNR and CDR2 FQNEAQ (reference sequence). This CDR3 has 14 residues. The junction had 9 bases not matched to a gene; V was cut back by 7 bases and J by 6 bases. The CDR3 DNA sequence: TGTGCCAGCACTCCCGGGGGGGGCCTGGATACGCAGTATTTT. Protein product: CASTPGGGLDTQYF.

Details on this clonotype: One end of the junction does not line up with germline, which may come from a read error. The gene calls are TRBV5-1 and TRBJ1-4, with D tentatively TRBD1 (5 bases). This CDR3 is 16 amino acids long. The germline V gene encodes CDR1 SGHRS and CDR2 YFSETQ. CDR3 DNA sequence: TGCGCCAGCAGCCTACTAATCAGGGCAACTAATGAAAAGCTGTTTTTT. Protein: CASSLLIRATNEKLFF. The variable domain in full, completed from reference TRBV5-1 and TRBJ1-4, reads KAGVTQTPRYLIKTRGQQVTLSCSPISGHRSVSWYQQTPGQGLQFLFEYFSETQRNKGNFPGRFSGRQFSNSRSEMNVSTLELGDSALYLCASSLLIRATNEKLFFGSGTQLSVL.

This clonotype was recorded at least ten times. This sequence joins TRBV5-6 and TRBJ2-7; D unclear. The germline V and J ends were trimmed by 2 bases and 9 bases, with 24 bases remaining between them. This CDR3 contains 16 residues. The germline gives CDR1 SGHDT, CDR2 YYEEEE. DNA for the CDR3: TGTGCCAGCAGCTTTATTATCGGTTCCAGTCTCCCTGTGCAGTACTTC. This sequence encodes CASSFIIGSSLPVQYF. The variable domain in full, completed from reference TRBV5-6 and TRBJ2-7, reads DAGVTQSPTHLIKTRGQQVTLRCSPKSGHDTVSWYQQALGQGPQFIFQYYEEEERQRGNFPDRFSGHQFPNYSSELNVNALLLGDSALYLCASSFIIGSSLPVQYFGPGTRLTVT.

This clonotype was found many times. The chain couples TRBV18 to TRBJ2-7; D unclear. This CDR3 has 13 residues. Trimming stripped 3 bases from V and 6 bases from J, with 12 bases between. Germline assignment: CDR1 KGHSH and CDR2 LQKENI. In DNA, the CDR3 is TGTGCCAGCTCACCTCCGCCGGGCTCCGAGCAGTACTTC. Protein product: CASSPPPGSEQYF. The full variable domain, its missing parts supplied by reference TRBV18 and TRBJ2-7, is NAGVMQNPRHLVRRRGQEARLRCSPMKGHSHVYWYRQLPEEGLKFMVYLQKENIIDESGMPKERFSAEFPKEGPSILRIQQVVRGDSAAYFCASSPPPGSEQYFGPGTRLTVT.

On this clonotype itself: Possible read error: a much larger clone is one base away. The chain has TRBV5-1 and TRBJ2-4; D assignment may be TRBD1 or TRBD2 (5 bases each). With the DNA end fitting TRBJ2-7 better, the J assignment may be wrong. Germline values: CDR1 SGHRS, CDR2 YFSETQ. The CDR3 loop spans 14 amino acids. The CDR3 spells CGSSLAGREYEQYF. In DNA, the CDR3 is TGCGGCAGCAGCTTGGCGGGCAGGGAATACGAGCAGTACTTC.

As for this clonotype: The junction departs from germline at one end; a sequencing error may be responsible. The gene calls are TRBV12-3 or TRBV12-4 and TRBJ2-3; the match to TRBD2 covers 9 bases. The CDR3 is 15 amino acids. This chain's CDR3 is CASSLSGGSTDAQYF. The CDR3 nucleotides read TGTGCCAGCAGTTTAAGCGGGGGGAGCACAGATGCGCAGTATTTT.

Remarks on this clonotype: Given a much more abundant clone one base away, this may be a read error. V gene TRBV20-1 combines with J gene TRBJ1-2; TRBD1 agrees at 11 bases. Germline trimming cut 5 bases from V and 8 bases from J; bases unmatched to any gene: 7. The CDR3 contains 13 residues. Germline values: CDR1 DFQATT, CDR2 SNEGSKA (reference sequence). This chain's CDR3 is CSAVGQGVGGYTF. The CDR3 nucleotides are TGCAGTGCTGTGGGACAGGGGGTCGGGGGCTACACCTTC.

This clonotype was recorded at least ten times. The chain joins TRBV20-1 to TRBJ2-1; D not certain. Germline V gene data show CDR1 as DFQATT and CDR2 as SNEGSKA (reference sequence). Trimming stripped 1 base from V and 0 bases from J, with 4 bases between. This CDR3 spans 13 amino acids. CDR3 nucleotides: TGCAGTGCTAGAGGGATCTCCTACAATGAGCAGTTCTTC. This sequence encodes CSARGISYNEQFF.

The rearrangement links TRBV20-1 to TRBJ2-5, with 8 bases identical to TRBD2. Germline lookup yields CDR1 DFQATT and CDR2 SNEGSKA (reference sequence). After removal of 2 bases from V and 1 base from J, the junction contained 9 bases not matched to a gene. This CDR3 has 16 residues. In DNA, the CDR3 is TGCAGTGCTAGAAAGAGGTCGGGGGGGACCCAAGAGACCCAGTACTTC. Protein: CSARKRSGGTQETQYF.

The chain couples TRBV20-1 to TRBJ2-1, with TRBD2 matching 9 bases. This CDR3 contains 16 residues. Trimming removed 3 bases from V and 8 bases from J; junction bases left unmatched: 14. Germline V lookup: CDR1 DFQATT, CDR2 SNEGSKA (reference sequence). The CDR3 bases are TGCAGTGCTAGGAGGGGCGGGGGGGCACGGACGCATGAGCAGTTCTTC. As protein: CSARRGGGARTHEQFF.

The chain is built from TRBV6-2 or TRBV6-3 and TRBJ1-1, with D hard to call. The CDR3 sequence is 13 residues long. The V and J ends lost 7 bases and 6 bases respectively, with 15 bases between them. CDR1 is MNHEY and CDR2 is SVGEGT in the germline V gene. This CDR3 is CASTRRGCAEAFF. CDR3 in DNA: TGTGCCAGCACCCGGCGGGGATGCGCTGAAGCTTTCTTT.

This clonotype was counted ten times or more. In DNA, the CDR3 is TGTGCCAGCAGCTTTGGGCCTAGTCGCGGCTACGAGCAGTACTTC. It yields the protein CASSFGPSRGYEQYF. J is TRBJ2-7 and V is TRBV7-6; D gene unclear. Germline V gene data show CDR1 as SGHVS and CDR2 as FNYEAQ. V was shortened by 3 bases and J by 3 bases, with 15 bases between the two germline ends. The CDR3 extends over 15 amino acids.

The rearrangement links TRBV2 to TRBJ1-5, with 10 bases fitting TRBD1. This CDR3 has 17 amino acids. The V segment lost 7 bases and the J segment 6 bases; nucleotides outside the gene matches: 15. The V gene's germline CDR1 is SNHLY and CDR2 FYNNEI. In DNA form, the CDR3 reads TGTGCCAGCACCTCCCGCGGGACAGGGGTAGGGGGTCAGCCCCAGCATTTT. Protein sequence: CASTSRGTGVGGQPQHF.

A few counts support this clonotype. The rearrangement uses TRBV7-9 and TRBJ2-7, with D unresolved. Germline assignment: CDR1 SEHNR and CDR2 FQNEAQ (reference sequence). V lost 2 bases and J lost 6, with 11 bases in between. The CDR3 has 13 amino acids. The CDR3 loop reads CASSLYGYGEQYF. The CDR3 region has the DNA TGTGCCAGCAGCTTATATGGGTACGGCGAGCAGTACTTC.

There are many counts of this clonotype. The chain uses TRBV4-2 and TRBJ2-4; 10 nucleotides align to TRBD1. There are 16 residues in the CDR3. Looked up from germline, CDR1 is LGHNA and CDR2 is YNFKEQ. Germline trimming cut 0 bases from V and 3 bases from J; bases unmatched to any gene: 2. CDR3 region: CASSQEGDRGKNIQYF. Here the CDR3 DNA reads TGTGCCAGCAGCCAAGAAGGGGACAGGGGCAAAAACATTCAGTACTTC.

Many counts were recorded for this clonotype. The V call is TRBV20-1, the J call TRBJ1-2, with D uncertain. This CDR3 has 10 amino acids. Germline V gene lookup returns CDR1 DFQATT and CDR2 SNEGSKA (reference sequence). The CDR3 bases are TGCAGAGCCAGCGGGGAAGGCTACACCTTC. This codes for CRASGEGYTF.